The present T cell receptor beta chain was sequenced within a study of beta chain features in type 1 diabetes. Every sorted population was more than 95% pure. Study conclusions and caveats: TCRB repertoires of naive, central memory and Treg cells appeared more similar among patients than among healthy donors. Type 1 diabetes patients had moderately but significantly shorter TCRB CDR3s in all four CD4+ subsets. In cDNA sequencing, cells with high TCR expression could be over-represented.

Expressed TCRB transcripts were sequenced because the entire RNA isolate underwent reverse transcription. Naive, central memory and regulatory T cell samples came to a mean of roughly 4 million reads. The repertoire was sequenced with immunoSEQ multiplex PCR; TCRdb's copy has only in-frame clones and lacks some. The sample contains 310,000 or so clones, 9.3% of which appear only once. This clone was recorded many times. What it binds is not known. The germline V and J ends were trimmed by 4 bases and 10 bases, with 14 bases remaining between them. The CDR3 is 12 residues long. CDR1 SGHDT and CDR2 YYEEEE come from the germline V gene.

The sequenced sample was central memory CD4+ T cells from blood. The rearrangement joins TRBV5-6 to TRBJ1-1, with D tentatively TRBD1 (6 bases). This clonotype originated in a man under 40 with type 1 diabetes. The CDR3 here is CASSGGQPRAFF. The DNA for the CDR3 is TGTGCCAGCAGCGGAGGACAGCCGCGAGCTTTCTTT.